This TCR beta chain was retrieved from a study of blood T cell repertoires in COVID-19. Background on the study: The United States, Italy and Spain supplied acute and convalescent COVID-19 samples.

Sequenced by immunoSEQ multiplex PCR; TCRdb stores in-frame clones only, minus some. The table shows roughly 180,000 clones, with more than 65% occurring only once. The CDR3 length is 15 residues. The V gene's germline CDR1 is SGHTA and CDR2 FQGNSA. J was trimmed by 4 bases and V by 4 bases; bases with no gene match: 8. Participants came from some 26 US areas, aged roughly 18 to 100 years. Assignment of participants to cohorts was predicated upon participant-reported clinical history. This clone was recorded a few times. The chain combines TRBV7-2 with TRBJ1-2; 8 nucleotides agree with TRBD1. The sample was PBMCs or T cells enriched from blood (not recorded which). This sequence was found in a woman in her thirties or forties with acute COVID-19. DNA of the CDR3: TGTGCCAGCAGCTCGACCAGGACAGGGTCCTATGGCTACACCTTC. It is translated as CASSSTRTGSYGYTF.